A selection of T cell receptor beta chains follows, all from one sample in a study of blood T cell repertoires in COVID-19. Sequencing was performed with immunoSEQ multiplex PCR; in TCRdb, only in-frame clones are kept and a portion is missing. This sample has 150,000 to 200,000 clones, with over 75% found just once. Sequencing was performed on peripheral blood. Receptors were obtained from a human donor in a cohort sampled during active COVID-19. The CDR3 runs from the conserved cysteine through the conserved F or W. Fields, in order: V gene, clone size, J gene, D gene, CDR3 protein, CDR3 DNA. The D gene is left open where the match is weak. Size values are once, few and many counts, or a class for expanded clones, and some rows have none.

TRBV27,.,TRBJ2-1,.,CASSLGPGNEQFF,TGTGCCAGCAGTTTGGGCCCAGGGAATGAGCAGTTCTTC
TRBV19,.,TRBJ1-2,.,CASSEQSYGYTF,TGTGCCAGTAGTGAACAGAGCTATGGCTACACCTTC
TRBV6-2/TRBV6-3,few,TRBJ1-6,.,CASSLQGDNSPLHF,TGTGCCAGCAGTCTACAGGGCGACAATTCACCCCTCCACTTT
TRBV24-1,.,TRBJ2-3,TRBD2,CATSDPRGGDTDTQYF,TGTGCCACCAGTGATCCTCGGGGAGGGGACACAGATACGCAGTATTTT
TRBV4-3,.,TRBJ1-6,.,CASSQDIGAGVSPLHF,TGCGCCAGCAGCCAAGATATAGGGGCAGGGGTATCACCCCTCCACTTT
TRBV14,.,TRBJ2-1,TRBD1,CASSPIDRGQPGNEQFF,TGTGCCAGCAGCCCCATCGACAGGGGCCAACCGGGCAATGAGCAGTTCTTC
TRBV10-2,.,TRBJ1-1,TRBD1,CASSDLTGMNTEAFF,TGCGCCAGCAGTGACTTGACAGGGATGAACACTGAAGCTTTCTTT
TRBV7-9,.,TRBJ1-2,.,CASSPGVYGYTF,TGTGCCAGCAGCCCCGGGGTCTATGGCTACACCTTC
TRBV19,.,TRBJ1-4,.,CASSRDTPSQSSHEKLFF,TGTGCCAGTAGTCGGGACACACCCTCGCAGTCGTCTCATGAAAAACTGTTTTTT
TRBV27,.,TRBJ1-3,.,CASSEGGNTIYF,TGTGCCAGCAGTGAAGGAGGCAACACCATATATTTT
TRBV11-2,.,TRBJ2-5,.,CASSSIRGRQETQYF,TGTGCCAGCAGCTCGATCAGGGGGAGGCAAGAGACCCAGTACTTC
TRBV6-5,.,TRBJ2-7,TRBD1,CASSYRDRNYEQYF,TGTGCCAGCAGTTACCGGGACAGGAACTACGAGCAGTACTTC
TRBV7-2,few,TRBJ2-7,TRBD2,CASSLSAAGGYEQYF,TGTGCCAGCAGCTTATCGGCAGCGGGAGGGTACGAGCAGTACTTC
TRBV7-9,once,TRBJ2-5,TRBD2,CASSGLADVQETQYF,TGTGCCAGCAGTGGACTAGCGGATGTACAAGAGACCCAGTACTTC
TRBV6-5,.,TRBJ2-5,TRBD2,CASSYSGASQYF,TGTGCCAGCAGTTACAGCGGGGCATCCCAGTACTTC
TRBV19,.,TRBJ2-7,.,CASSIQGPYEQYF,TGTGCCAGTAGTATACAGGGGCCCTACGAGCAGTACTTC
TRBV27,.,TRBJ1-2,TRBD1,CASSKQGARDYGYTF,TGTGCCAGCAGTAAACAGGGGGCGAGGGACTATGGCTACACCTTC